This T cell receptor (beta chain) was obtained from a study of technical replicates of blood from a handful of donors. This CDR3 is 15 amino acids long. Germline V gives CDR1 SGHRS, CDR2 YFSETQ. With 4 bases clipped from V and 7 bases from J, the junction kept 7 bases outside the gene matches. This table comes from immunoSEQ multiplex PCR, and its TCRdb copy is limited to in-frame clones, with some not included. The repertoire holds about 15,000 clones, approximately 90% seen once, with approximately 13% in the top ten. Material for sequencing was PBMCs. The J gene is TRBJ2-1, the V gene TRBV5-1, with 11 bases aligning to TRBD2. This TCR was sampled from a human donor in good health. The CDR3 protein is CASSASLAGENEQFF. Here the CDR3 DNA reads TGCGCCAGCAGCGCCTCACTAGCGGGAGAGAATGAGCAGTTCTTC.